This T cell receptor beta chain was documented in a study of cytomegalovirus exposure and HLA in healthy donors. Overall study findings and caveats: Many donors shared some public TCRs, even though most TCR sequences were rare.

A remark on this clone: Antigen: not known.

In the PCR, 60 Vbeta and 13 Jbeta primers were used. Sequencing was performed with immunoSEQ multiplex PCR; in TCRdb, only in-frame clones are kept and a portion is missing. Here the sample spans some 160,000 clones, roughly 87% being singletons. This CDR3 spans 15 amino acids. CDR1 and CDR2 (germline): SGHVS, FQNEAQ. Germline trimming cut 4 bases from V and 6 bases from J; bases unmatched to any gene: 4. Sequencing used PBMCs. The V gene is TRBV7-8, the J gene TRBJ2-1; 12 bases align to TRBD1. The sequence was collected from a woman between 50 and 59 years old in good health and CMV-seronegative. CDR3 region: CASSSGQGAFNEQFF. The CDR3 DNA follows: TGTGCCAGCAGCTCGGGACAGGGGGCCTTCAATGAGCAGTTCTTC.